These 10 T cell receptor beta chains came from one sample sequenced in a study of control samples from healthy donors and cancer patients. Clones were read by immunoSEQ multiplex PCR, and TCRdb kept only the in-frame ones, dropping some. Of 85,000 to 120,000 clones in the sample, under 95% were seen once. Sequenced material: blood. These receptor sequences come from a woman between 18 and 29 years old in good health.

J is TRBJ1-4 and V is TRBV5-6; tentative D call: TRBD1 (6 bases). V dropped 0 bases and J dropped 7 bases, with 13 bases sitting between them. The germline V gene encodes CDR1 SGHDT and CDR2 YYEEEE. This CDR3 comprises 15 residues. The CDR3 coding sequence is TGTGCCAGCAGCTTGGTGGCAGGGGTGGGTGAAAAACTGTTTTTT. Its translation: CASSLVAGVGEKLFF.

The chain carries TRBV7-2 and TRBJ1-6; weak D call: TRBD1 (6 bases). The V end was cut by 2 bases, the J end by 2 bases, with 7 bases between. CDR1 and CDR2 (germline): SGHTA, FQGNSA. The CDR3 runs 15 residues. For the CDR3, the DNA is TGTGCCAGCAGCTTACAGGGGCCCTATAATTCACCCCTCCACTTT. The encoded protein is CASSLQGPYNSPLHF.

The chain recombines TRBV3-1 (or the pseudogene TRBV3-2) with TRBJ2-7; maybe TRBD1 (5 bases). The CDR3 totals 14 residues. V was clipped by 0 bases and J by 4 bases, with 10 bases between them. The germline CDR1 and CDR2 sequences are LGHDT and YNNKEL (reference sequence). CDR3 loop: CASSQDRVTYEQYF. CDR3 nucleotide sequence: TGTGCCAGCAGCCAAGACAGGGTGACATACGAGCAGTACTTC.

CDR3 sequence reads: CASRLAGANEQFF. In nucleotides, the CDR3 is TGTGCCAGCAGACTAGCGGGAGCTAATGAGCAGTTCTTC. V usage is TRBV4-2 and J usage is TRBJ2-1; the match to TRBD2 covers 11 bases. V was clipped by 6 bases and J by 7 bases; unmatched bases: 2. Germline loops: CDR1 LGHNA, CDR2 YNFKEQ. This CDR3 is built from 13 residues.

This chain uses TRBV5-6 with TRBJ2-1; 13 bases agree with TRBD2. This CDR3 has 19 amino acids. The germline V gene encodes CDR1 SGHDT and CDR2 YYEEEE. Trimming took 4 bases from V and 8 from J; bases not matched to a gene: 18. The CDR3 nucleotides are TGTGCCAGCAGCCCGGGAGGTTACGCCCCTGGACTAGCGGGAGATGAGCAGTTCTTC. Translated, it gives CASSPGGYAPGLAGDEQFF.

The chain is built from TRBV14 and TRBJ1-6, with TRBD1 matching 7 bases. V shed 0 bases, J shed 0 bases, and the junction held 11 bases outside the gene matches. This CDR3 has 20 residues. In germline, CDR1 is SGHDN, CDR2 FVKESK. The chain's CDR3 is CASSQEEQGPNFSYNSPLHF. CDR3 sequence (DNA): TGTGCCAGCAGCCAAGAGGAACAGGGGCCGAATTTCTCCTATAATTCACCCCTCCACTTT.

V usage is TRBV5-6 and J usage is TRBJ1-5; TRBD1 matches 7 bases. Looked up from germline, CDR1 is SGHDT and CDR2 is YYEEEE. The CDR3 is 16 residues long. V was clipped by 2 bases and J by 3 bases; unmatched bases: 8. The CDR3 reads CASSLWIGQVNQPQHF. The DNA for the CDR3 is TGTGCCAGCAGCTTATGGATAGGACAGGTCAATCAGCCCCAGCATTTT.

V gene TRBV5-1 combines with J gene TRBJ1-5, with D tentatively TRBD1 (6 bases). Deletions cut 3 bases from V and 2 bases from J, with 9 bases between. Germline loops: CDR1 SGHRS, CDR2 YFSETQ. The CDR3 spans 14 residues. The CDR3 reads CASSSAGGNQPQHF. The CDR3 nucleotides are TGCGCCAGCAGCTCCGCAGGGGGCAATCAGCCCCAGCATTTT.

The CDR3 spells CASSQAGGKVAFF. The DNA for the CDR3 is TGTGCCAGCAGCCAAGCAGGGGGTAAGGTAGCTTTCTTT. V and J are TRBV14 and TRBJ1-1, with 7 bases fitting TRBD1. V lost 1 base and J lost 10; bases outside the gene matches: 6. Germline V gives CDR1 SGHDN, CDR2 FVKESK. The CDR3 spans 13 residues.

This clone came up a few times. V is TRBV27 and J is TRBJ1-2, with a tentative D call TRBD1 (6 bases). Per the germline V gene, CDR1 is MNHEY and CDR2 is SMNVEV (reference sequence). V was clipped by 5 bases and J by 6 bases, with 13 bases between them. The CDR3 consists of 13 residues. The CDR3 nucleotides are TGTGCCAGCAGTGCCAGGGGCAGAAATGGCTACACCTTC. Translating it yields CASSARGRNGYTF.